The 7 T cell receptor beta chains given below trace back to one sample, sequenced in a study of blood T cell repertoires in COVID-19. The protocol was immunoSEQ multiplex PCR, while the TCRdb copy is restricted to in-frame clones and leaves out a portion. The table records about 400,000 clones, just under 90% of them present only once. The sample was PBMCs or T cells enriched from blood (not recorded which). The receptors come from a woman in her fifties or sixties who had recovered from COVID-19.

The V and J genes are TRBV27 and TRBJ1-5; no clear D gene. Trimming stripped 0 bases from V and 0 bases from J, with 3 bases between. The CDR3 extends over 14 amino acids. Germline-derived CDR1 and CDR2 are MNHEY and SMNVEV (reference sequence). The CDR3 spells CASSLSISNQPQHF. In nucleotides, the CDR3 is TGTGCCAGCAGTTTATCTATTAGCAATCAGCCCCAGCATTTT.

The rearrangement uses TRBV3-1 (or the pseudogene TRBV3-2) and TRBJ2-3; TRBD2 aligns across 10 bases. This CDR3 contains 18 residues. CDR1 LGHDT and CDR2 YNNKEL come from the germline V gene (reference sequence). Trimming at V came to 1 base and at J to 2 bases, leaving 9 bases not matched to a gene. The CDR3 DNA follows: TGTGCCAGCAGCCAAGGGACCCAGCGGGGGGGAAACACAGATACGCAGTATTTT. The encoded protein is CASSQGTQRGGNTDTQYF.

J is TRBJ1-3 and V is TRBV7-8, with D perhaps TRBD1 (6 bases). CDR1 is SGHVS and CDR2 is FQNEAQ in the germline V gene. The length of the CDR3 is 19 residues. V was shortened by 4 bases and J by 0 bases, with 22 bases between the two germline ends. The CDR3 loop is CASSSISRGGGNSGNTIYF. CDR3 coding DNA: TGTGCCAGCAGCTCCATTAGTAGAGGGGGGGGGAACTCTGGAAACACCATATATTTT.

The chain recombines TRBV19 with TRBJ1-4, with D possibly matching TRBD1 (6 bases). This CDR3 has 15 amino acids. Trimming cost V 6 bases and J 8 bases, with 19 bases left between them. Germline assignment: CDR1 LNHDA and CDR2 SQIVND (reference sequence). The CDR3 region is CASRVLGGPGEKLFF. Here the CDR3 DNA reads TGTGCCAGTAGGGTGCTTGGGGGCCCCGGCGAAAAACTGTTTTTT. Using reference TRBV19 and TRBJ1-4 for the parts outside the CDR3, the full variable domain is DGGITQSPKYLFRKEGQNVTLSCEQNLNHDAMYWYRQDPGQGLRLIYYSQIVNDFQKGDIAEGYSVSREKKESFPLTVTSAQKNPTAFYLCASRVLGGPGEKLFFGSGTQLSVL.

V usage is TRBV16 and J usage is TRBJ1-6, with D unresolved. The V end lost 1 base, the J end lost 9 bases, and 7 bases lay between the germline ends. CDR1 and CDR2 from the germline V gene are KGHSY and FQNENV. The CDR3 spans 13 residues. CDR3 DNA: TGTGCCAGCAGCCAATTTCTGGCTTCACCCCTCCACTTT. It codes for CASSQFLASPLHF.

V is TRBV5-1 and J is TRBJ2-2, with a possible D match to TRBD1 (6 bases). Germline assignment: CDR1 SGHRS and CDR2 YFSETQ. There are 14 residues in the CDR3. V lost 5 bases and J lost 6, with 14 bases in between. The CDR3, as DNA: TGCGCCAGCAGGCGTGAGGGGGTCGCCGGGGAGCTGTTTTTT. This codes for CASRREGVAGELFF. Full variable domain (remainder filled in from reference TRBV5-1 and TRBJ2-2): KAGVTQTPRYLIKTRGQQVTLSCSPISGHRSVSWYQQTPGQGLQFLFEYFSETQRNKGNFPGRFSGRQFSNSRSEMNVSTLELGDSALYLCASRREGVAGELFFGEGSRLTVL.

V is TRBV7-9 and J is TRBJ2-3; a weak D match, TRBD2 (5 bases). The germline V and J ends were trimmed by 10 bases and 1 base, with 21 bases remaining between them. The CDR3 loop spans 16 amino acids. CDR1 and CDR2 (germline): SEHNR, FQNEAQ (reference sequence). CDR3 sequence (DNA): TGTGCCACCAAAACACCGGTAGCGATAGGCACAGATACGCAGTATTTT. This gives the protein CATKTPVAIGTDTQYF.